Below are 30 T cell receptor beta chains sequenced from a single sample in a study of T-cell memory formation after mild COVID-19. From the 5' RACE reads, TCRdb called clonotypes with MiXCR, one entry per CDR3 protein. The sample includes a few hundred thousand distinct CDR3 sequences, 25% to 30% of them seen just once. The source material was PBMCs or a T cell subset sorted from them (not recorded which). The origin of the receptors is an adult woman who had mild COVID-19 (a few samples of this study predate the infection). Cell type and time point are not known.

The rearrangement uses TRBV12-5 and TRBJ2-2; TRBD2 is a possible D gene (6 bases). The CDR3 is made up of 14 amino acids. CDR1 and CDR2 (germline): LGHNT, FRNRAP. This CDR3 is CACGGEWYTGELFF. Here the CDR3 DNA reads TGTGCGTGTGGCGGGGAGTGGTACACCGGGGAGCTGTTTTTT.

V gene TRBV11-1 combines with J gene TRBJ2-7; D is possibly TRBD1 or TRBD2 (5 bases each). The V end was cut by 3 bases, the J end by 6 bases, with 12 bases between. The CDR3 extends over 13 amino acids. Germline V gene data show CDR1 as SGHAT and CDR2 as FQDESV (reference sequence). CDR3 in amino acids: CASSLIRGAEQYF. The CDR3 coding sequence is TGTGCCAGCAGCTTGATCAGAGGGGCCGAGCAGTACTTC. The variable domain in full, completed from reference TRBV11-1 and TRBJ2-7, reads EAEVAQSPRYKITEKSQAVAFWCDPISGHATLYWYRQILGQGPELLVQFQDESVVDDSQLPKDRFSAERLKGVDSTLKIQPAELGDSAMYLCASSLIRGAEQYFGPGTRLTVT.

The chain recombines TRBV7-9 with TRBJ2-1; D is perhaps TRBD2 (6 bases). Per the germline V gene, CDR1 is SEHNR and CDR2 is FQNEAQ (reference sequence). CDR3 length: 15 residues. V lost 3 bases, J lost 6 bases, and 15 bases lay in between. The CDR3 here is CASSFRGMDLNEQFF. CDR3 coding DNA: TGTGCCAGCAGCTTTCGCGGGATGGACCTCAATGAGCAGTTCTTC.

In this sample, this clonotype turned up a few times. The chain has TRBV15 and TRBJ2-7, with TRBD1 as a possible D gene (6 bases). There are 13 residues in the CDR3. V was pared by 0 bases and J by 7 bases, with 10 bases between. CDR1 and CDR2 (germline): LNHNV, YYDKDF (reference sequence). CDR3 sequence: CATSRDRGGEQYF. The CDR3 DNA follows: TGTGCCACCAGCAGAGACAGGGGTGGAGAGCAGTACTTC.

The sample holds a few counts of this clonotype. The gene calls are TRBV7-2 and TRBJ2-3; TRBD2 matches 7 bases. V was clipped by 4 bases and J by 2 bases; unmatched bases: 9. CDR3 length: 16 amino acids. Germline assignment: CDR1 SGHTA and CDR2 FQGNSA. The CDR3 region has the DNA TGTGCCAGCAGCTATCTCTTCGGGGGGTCCACAGATACGCAGTATTTT. Translating it yields CASSYLFGGSTDTQYF.

The chain carries TRBV11-2 and TRBJ1-2; the D gene is possibly TRBD1 (6 bases). The CDR3 is made up of 14 amino acids. The V gene lost 9 bases and the J gene lost 6 bases, with 20 bases spanning the gap. Per the germline V gene, CDR1 is SGHAT and CDR2 is FQNNGV. CDR3 residues: CASRRSGTPHGYTF. The CDR3 DNA reads TGTGCCAGTCGGCGTTCCGGGACACCCCATGGCTACACCTTC.

The sample holds a few counts of this clonotype. This chain connects TRBV5-1 to TRBJ2-4, with 7 bases matching TRBD1. The germline V gene has CDR1 SGHRS and CDR2 YFSETQ. J lost 0 bases, V lost 2 bases, and 8 bases had no gene match. The CDR3 is 17 residues long. CDR3 sequence (DNA): TGCGCCAGCAGCTTTACGGGACAGAACCTAGCCAAAAACATTCAGTACTTC. Translation: CASSFTGQNLAKNIQYF. Drawing the rest from reference TRBV5-1 and TRBJ2-4, the complete variable domain is KAGVTQTPRYLIKTRGQQVTLSCSPISGHRSVSWYQQTPGQGLQFLFEYFSETQRNKGNFPGRFSGRQFSNSRSEMNVSTLELGDSALYLCASSFTGQNLAKNIQYFGAGTRLSVL.

This clonotype was picked up a small number of times. The V call is TRBV5-1, the J call TRBJ2-3, with 9 nucleotides matching TRBD2. This CDR3 is built from 18 residues. J gave up 3 bases and V 4 bases, and 15 bases lay outside the gene matches. CDR1 and CDR2 from the germline V gene are SGHRS and YFSETQ. The CDR3 is CASSPGASGRSRTDTQYF. The CDR3 bases are TGCGCCAGCAGCCCTGGAGCGAGCGGGAGGTCTCGGACAGATACGCAGTATTTT.

The V and J genes are TRBV4-3 and TRBJ2-7, with D perhaps matching TRBD2 (6 bases). Germline loops: CDR1 LGHNA, CDR2 YSLEER. CDR3 size: 15 residues. The V end lost 0 bases, the J end lost 3 bases, and 12 bases lay between the germline ends. The chain's CDR3 is CASSQEPGLGYEQYF. DNA of the CDR3: TGCGCCAGCAGCCAAGAACCGGGACTGGGCTACGAGCAGTACTTC.

The rearrangement uses TRBV20-1 and TRBJ2-1; D may be TRBD2 (5 bases). Germline V gene data show CDR1 as DFQATT and CDR2 as SNEGSKA (reference sequence). V gave up 1 base and J gave up 2 bases, with 9 bases separating them. This CDR3 contains 14 residues. The CDR3 loop reads CSARGRGAYNEQFF. The CDR3 bases are TGCAGTGCTAGAGGCCGGGGTGCCTACAATGAGCAGTTCTTC.

The chain recombines TRBV3-1 with TRBJ1-3; no clear D. The germline V gene has CDR1 LGHDT and CDR2 YNNKEL (reference sequence). The CDR3 is made up of 14 amino acids. V lost 2 bases and J 5 bases, leaving 10 bases between the germline ends. The CDR3 here is CASSQQDGRNTIYF. CDR3 nucleotides: TGTGCCAGCAGCCAACAGGACGGAAGAAACACCATATATTTT.

A few counts support this clonotype. This chain links TRBV6-5 with TRBJ1-5, with D possibly matching TRBD1 (5 bases). The CDR3 has 14 amino acids. Trimming removed 4 bases at V and 5 bases at J, with 12 bases between. Germline CDR1 and CDR2: MNHEY and SVGAGI. CDR3 loop: CASSSRQNHQPQHF. CDR3 nucleotide sequence: TGTGCCAGCAGTTCCCGACAGAATCATCAGCCCCAGCATTTT.

This clonotype was recorded a few times. The chain combines TRBV18 with TRBJ1-5; D gene unclear. The CDR3 runs 15 residues. V dropped 3 bases and J dropped 4 bases, with 13 bases sitting between them. CDR1 and CDR2 (germline): KGHSH, LQKENI. The CDR3 spells CASSPAGSKNQPQHF. CDR3 DNA: TGTGCCAGCTCACCGGCCGGGAGCAAAAATCAGCCCCAGCATTTT.

This clonotype occurred a few times. This chain uses TRBV6-5 with TRBJ2-3, with 12 positions matching TRBD2. V dropped 6 bases and J dropped 10; count of bases not matched to a gene: 14. Per the germline V gene, CDR1 is MNHEY and CDR2 is SVGAGI. The CDR3 spans 16 residues. The CDR3 here is CASSPGTSGSMTAQYF. CDR3 sequence (DNA): TGTGCCAGCAGCCCCGGGACTAGCGGGTCAATGACGGCGCAGTATTTT.

This clonotype was observed a handful of times. The chain recombines TRBV5-1 with TRBJ2-5; 12 bases map to TRBD2. The CDR3 length is 17 residues. Germline loops: CDR1 SGHRS, CDR2 YFSETQ. V lost 0 bases and J lost 4; bases outside the gene matches: 7. The CDR3, as DNA: TGCGCCAGCAGCTTGGTACTGACTAGCGGGAGCGGAGAGACCCAGTACTTC. This codes for CASSLVLTSGSGETQYF.

This clonotype was observed a handful of times. The V and J genes are TRBV12-3 or TRBV12-4 and TRBJ2-5, with D possibly TRBD2 on 6 matching bases. The CDR3 consists of 13 residues. V was cut by 3 bases and J by 5 bases, with 10 bases left in between. Written as DNA, the CDR3 is TGTGCCAGCAGTTTGGGGGGTCTTGAGACCCAGTACTTC. Its protein product is CASSLGGLETQYF.

The CDR3 is CATSRAGTGHRAQYF. The CDR3 DNA sequence: TGTGCCACCAGCAGAGCCGGGACAGGGCATCGGGCGCAGTATTTT. The V and J genes are TRBV15 and TRBJ2-3; 9 nucleotides align to TRBD1. The CDR3 has 15 amino acids. With V trimmed by 1 base and J by 10 bases, 9 bases remained unmatched. The germline gives CDR1 LNHNV, CDR2 YYDKDF (reference sequence).

V gene TRBV20-1 combines with J gene TRBJ2-3; D assignment may be TRBD1 or TRBD2 (6 bases each). V was cut by 6 bases and J by 1 base, with 14 bases left in between. Germline CDR1 reads DFQATT; CDR2 reads SNEGSKA (reference sequence). The CDR3 has 14 residues. The CDR3 sequence: CSAPERGGTDTQYF. DNA for the CDR3: TGCAGTGCCCCGGAGAGGGGGGGCACAGATACGCAGTATTTT.

The J gene is TRBJ2-1, the V gene TRBV5-1; either TRBD1 or TRBD2 may supply D (5 bases each). V was pared by 0 bases and J by 8 bases, with 9 bases between. This CDR3 spans 13 amino acids. Germline CDR1 is SGHRS and CDR2 is YFSETQ. As DNA, the CDR3 is TGCGCCAGCAGCTTGGACCTGGGGGATGAGCAGTTCTTC. It yields the protein CASSLDLGDEQFF.

The V call is TRBV30, the J call TRBJ1-1; D gene ambiguous. CDR3 length: 13 residues. The germline V gene has CDR1 GTSNPN and CDR2 SVGIG (reference sequence). With 0 bases removed from V and 0 bases from J, the gap between germline ends came to 5 bases. The CDR3 DNA is TGTGCCTGGAGTGTAACTTTGAACACTGAAGCTTTCTTT. This sequence encodes CAWSVTLNTEAFF. Full variable domain (outside the CDR3, taken from reference TRBV30 and TRBJ1-1): SQTIHQWPATLVQPVGSPLSLECTVEGTSNPNLYWYRQAAGRGLQLLFYSVGIGQISSEVPQNLSASRPQDRQFILSSKKLLLSDSGFYLCAWSVTLNTEAFFGQGTRLTVV.

This clonotype was detected once. CDR3 bases: TGTGCCACTCTGCGGGAGAGCGAGCAGTACTTC. Translated, it gives CATLRESEQYF. V is TRBV6-2 or TRBV6-3 and J is TRBJ2-7; 7 bases fit TRBD2. The germline V gene has CDR1 MNHEY and CDR2 SVGEGT. V lost 10 bases to trimming and J lost 6 bases; unmatched junction nucleotides: 6. The CDR3 has 11 amino acids.

Only a few counts were recorded for this clonotype. The chain links TRBV6-4 to TRBJ2-3, with 7 bases that match TRBD2. Germline loops: CDR1 MRHNA, CDR2 SNTAGT. CDR3 length: 14 residues. J lost 3 bases, V lost 3 bases, and 3 bases had no gene match. The CDR3: CASSEAGDTDTQYF. The DNA for the CDR3 is TGTGCCAGCAGTGAGGCGGGAGATACAGATACGCAGTATTTT.

The chain employs TRBV10-3 and TRBJ2-1, with 9 bases that match TRBD2. V lost 8 bases to trimming and J lost 6 bases; unmatched junction nucleotides: 11. CDR1 is ENHRY, CDR2 SYGVKD, per germline. The CDR3 length is 15 residues. The chain's CDR3 is CAIGTHAGGPNEQFF. The CDR3 bases are TGTGCCATCGGGACCCACGCGGGAGGGCCCAATGAGCAGTTCTTC.

This clonotype was counted between two and nine times. The chain links TRBV5-6 to TRBJ1-5, with 10 bases lining up with TRBD1. V shed 2 bases and J 9 bases; nucleotides not matched to a gene: 8. CDR1 SGHDT and CDR2 YYEEEE come from the germline V gene. CDR3 size: 15 residues. CDR3 loop: CASSFRDRGFGPQHF. The CDR3 DNA reads TGTGCCAGCAGCTTCCGGGACAGGGGATTTGGGCCCCAGCATTTT.

This clonotype was seen a few times. The chain recombines TRBV12-3 or TRBV12-4 with TRBJ1-2, with TRBD1 identical over 9 bases. The CDR3 extends over 15 amino acids. V trimming: 4 bases; J trimming: 7 bases; junction bases outside the gene matches: 10. The CDR3 DNA is TGTGCCAGCAGTTCGGACAGGGGCTCGGGGGCTGGCTACACCTTC. The encoded protein is CASSSDRGSGAGYTF.

This sequence joins TRBV6-5 and TRBJ2-1; D may correspond to TRBD1 or TRBD2 (6 bases each). The germline V and J ends were trimmed by 2 bases and 6 bases, with 11 bases remaining between them. Germline V gene sequence: CDR1 MNHEY, CDR2 SVGAGI. The CDR3 totals 14 residues. The CDR3 DNA follows: TGTGCCAGCAGTTACAAACAGGGAGGCAATGAGCAGTTCTTC. Amino acid sequence: CASSYKQGGNEQFF.

The sample holds one count of this clonotype. The chain uses TRBV3-1 and TRBJ1-1; D unresolved. The CDR3 is made up of 14 amino acids. Trimming took off 4 bases at V and 3 bases at J, with 12 bases between the two ends. Germline CDR1 reads LGHDT; CDR2 reads YNNKEL (reference sequence). The chain's CDR3 is CASSPGPTHTEAFF. The CDR3 DNA reads TGTGCCAGCAGCCCTGGACCGACGCACACTGAAGCTTTCTTT.

This clonotype was observed a handful of times. The V gene is TRBV6-6, the J gene TRBJ1-1; D is undetermined. Germline V lookup: CDR1 MNHNY, CDR2 SVGAGI (reference sequence). The CDR3 is 14 amino acids. Trimming took 6 bases from V and 0 from J, leaving 11 bases between them. CDR3 bases: TGTGCCAGCAGCGTCCAGGCTGTGAACACTGAAGCTTTCTTT. It encodes CASSVQAVNTEAFF.

The table lists this clonotype with many counts. V and J are TRBV5-1 and TRBJ2-1; 7 nucleotides align to TRBD2. This CDR3 has 14 residues. The germline V gene encodes CDR1 SGHRS and CDR2 YFSETQ. Trimming at V came to 4 bases and at J to 4 bases, leaving 5 bases not matched to a gene. The CDR3: CASSPDSGYNEQFF. Here the CDR3 DNA reads TGCGCCAGCAGCCCCGATAGCGGGTACAATGAGCAGTTCTTC.

This clonotype was detected many times. The genes are TRBV27 and TRBJ1-4; tentative D call: TRBD1 (6 bases). Germline V gene sequence: CDR1 MNHEY, CDR2 SMNVEV (reference sequence). The CDR3 loop spans 19 amino acids. V shed 7 bases and J shed 4 bases, with 28 bases lying between them. CDR3 bases: TGTGCCAGCAAGTCTCACCCACGACGAGGGACACGGGATAATGAAAAACTGTTTTTT. Translating it yields CASKSHPRRGTRDNEKLFF.